Given below is one T cell receptor beta chain in context. V lost 0 bases and J lost 5, with 9 bases in between. Germline assignment: CDR1 SGHRS and CDR2 YFSETQ. This CDR3 has 14 amino acids. The sample belongs to a study of blood T cell repertoires in COVID-19. For the study at large: Acute-phase and convalescent COVID-19 samples originated in the United States, Italy and Spain.

Source study methods: By means of reference gene primer amplification, nucleated cell counts were estimated. Assay used: immunoSEQ multiplex PCR; TCRdb lists only in-frame clones, some missing. V, J and clone size were drawn from that table, and D and trimming were deduced from the DNA. The sample carries roughly 360,000 clones, 81% recorded once. V is TRBV5-1 and J is TRBJ2-1, with a tentative D call TRBD2 (5 bases). The TCR sequence derives from a human donor with acute or convalescent COVID-19. The donor label of this sample is uncertain. The sequenced material came from peripheral blood. CDR3 sequence (DNA): TGCGCCAGCAGCTTGGGAGCGGTCCACAATGAGCAGTTCTTC. Translated: CASSLGAVHNEQFF.